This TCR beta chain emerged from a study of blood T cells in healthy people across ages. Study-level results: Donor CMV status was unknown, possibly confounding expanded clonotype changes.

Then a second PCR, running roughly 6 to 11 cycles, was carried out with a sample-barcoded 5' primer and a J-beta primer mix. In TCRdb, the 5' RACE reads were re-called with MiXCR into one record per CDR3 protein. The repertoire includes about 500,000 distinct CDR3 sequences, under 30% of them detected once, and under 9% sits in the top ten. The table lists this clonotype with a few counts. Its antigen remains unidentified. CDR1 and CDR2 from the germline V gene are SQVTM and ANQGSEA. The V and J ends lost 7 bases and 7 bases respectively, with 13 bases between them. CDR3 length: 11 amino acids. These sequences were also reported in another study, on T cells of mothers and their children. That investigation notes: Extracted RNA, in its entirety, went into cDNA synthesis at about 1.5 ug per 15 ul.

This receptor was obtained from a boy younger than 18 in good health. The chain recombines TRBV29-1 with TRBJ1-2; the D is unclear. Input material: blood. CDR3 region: CSAPEGSGYTF. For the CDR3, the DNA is TGCAGCGCCCCGGAAGGGTCTGGCTACACCTTC.